A selection of T cell receptor beta chains follows, all from one sample in a study of PD-L1 blockade in urothelial cancer. Sequencing used immunoSEQ multiplex PCR; TCRdb keeps in-frame clones, though not all of them. The table includes some 110,000 clones, less than 95% detected once. The sample consisted of PBMCs, taken around atezolizumab (anti-PD-L1) treatment. The receptors were gathered from a man in his 60s with urothelial cancer. CDR3s include the opening cysteine and the closing phenylalanine or tryptophan. The D gene is left open where the match is weak. Some rows mark clone size as missing; the rest say once, few, many or name a class of expanded clone.

D gene	clone size	V gene	J gene	CDR3 protein	CDR3 DNA
TRBD1	NA	TRBV19	TRBJ1-2	CASREGQGGGYTF	TGTGCCAGTAGGGAAGGACAGGGTGGTGGCTACACCTTC
TRBD2	NA	TRBV9	TRBJ2-5	CASSPGTSGEETQYF	TGTGCCAGCAGCCCCGGGACTAGCGGCGAAGAGACCCAGTACTTC
TRBD2	NA	TRBV5-8	TRBJ2-7	CASRILAGGSYEQYF	TGTGCCAGCAGAATCCTAGCGGGAGGTTCCTACGAGCAGTACTTC
TRBD1	NA	TRBV30	TRBJ1-5	CAWSTGTGTYQPQHF	TGTGCCTGGAGTACCGGGACAGGGACCTACCAGCCCCAGCATTTT
NA	NA	TRBV6-1	TRBJ1-6	CASSEGVGRSPLHF	TGTGCCAGCAGTGAAGGGGTGGGCAGGTCACCCCTCCACTTT
NA	NA	TRBV4-2	TRBJ2-4	CASSQEKRSVLPLAKNIQYF	TGTGCCAGCAGCCAAGAGAAGAGGTCAGTCCTACCCCTAGCCAAAAACATTCAGTACTTC
NA	few	TRBV29-1	TRBJ1-2	CSVDGGGESYGYTF	TGCAGCGTTGACGGAGGGGGGGAGAGCTATGGCTACACCTTC
TRBD2	NA	TRBV19	TRBJ2-2	CASSPRTSGITGELFF	TGTGCCAGTAGTCCCAGGACTAGCGGGATCACCGGGGAGCTGTTTTTT
NA	once	TRBV12-5	TRBJ1-2	CASADRNYGYTF	TGTGCTAGTGCGGACAGAAACTATGGCTACACCTTC
TRBD1	NA	TRBV9	TRBJ2-1	CASSVDRDAYNEQFF	TGTGCCAGCAGCGTGGACAGGGACGCCTACAATGAGCAGTTCTTC
NA	NA	TRBV27	TRBJ1-2	CASSFSGQYGYTF	TGTGCCAGCAGTTTCTCGGGACAATATGGCTACACCTTC